A single T cell receptor (beta chain) is shown here with its context. Researchers divided each subset's genomic DNA evenly across several immunoSEQ plates. Generated by immunoSEQ multiplex PCR, the TCRdb table keeps only in-frame clones and is missing some. The top ten clones hold 0.11% of a sample with approximately 600,000 clones, around 95% of them seen once. This record comes from a study of shared clonotypes between healthy human individuals. Trimming shortened V by 0 bases and J by 5 bases, and 15 bases separated the two germline ends. Germline assignment: CDR1 SGHRS and CDR2 YFSETQ. The CDR3 is 15 residues long. The naive CD8 fraction comprised CD45RO-negative cells positively selected for CCR7 and excluded terminally differentiated effector memory CD45RA+ cells.

This TCR derives from a woman aged 30 to 39 in good health. The specimen was naive CD8+ T cells sorted from blood. The chain is built from TRBV5-1 and TRBJ2-7; D remains ambiguous. The CDR3 loop is CASSLDGRSGNEQYF. The CDR3 DNA is TGCGCCAGCAGCTTGGATGGTAGGTCTGGTAACGAGCAGTACTTC.